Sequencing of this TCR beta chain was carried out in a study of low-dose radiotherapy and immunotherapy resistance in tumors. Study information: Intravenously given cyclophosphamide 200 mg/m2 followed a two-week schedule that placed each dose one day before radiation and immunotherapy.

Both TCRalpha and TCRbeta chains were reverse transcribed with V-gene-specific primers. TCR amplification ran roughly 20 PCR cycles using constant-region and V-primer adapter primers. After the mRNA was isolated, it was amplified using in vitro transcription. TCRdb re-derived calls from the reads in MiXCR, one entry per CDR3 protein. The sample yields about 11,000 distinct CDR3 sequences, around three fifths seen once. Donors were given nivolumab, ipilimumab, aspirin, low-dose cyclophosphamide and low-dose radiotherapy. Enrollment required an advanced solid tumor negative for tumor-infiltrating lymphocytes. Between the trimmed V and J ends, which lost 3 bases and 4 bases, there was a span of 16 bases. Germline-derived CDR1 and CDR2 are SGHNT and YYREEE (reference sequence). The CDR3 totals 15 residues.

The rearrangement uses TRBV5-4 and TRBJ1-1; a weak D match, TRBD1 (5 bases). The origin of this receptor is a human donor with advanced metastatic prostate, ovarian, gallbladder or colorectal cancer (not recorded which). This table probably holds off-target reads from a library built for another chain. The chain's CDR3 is CASSSGTRGGTEAFF. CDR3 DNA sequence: TGTGCCAGCAGCTCCGGGACTCGGGGTGGCACTGAAGCTTTCTTT.